Below, one T cell receptor beta chain is given with its context. Its antigen is unknown. With V trimmed by 0 bases and J by 3 bases, 4 bases remained unmatched. CDR3 length: 15 amino acids. The V gene's germline CDR1 is SGDLS and CDR2 YYNGEE. The data stem from a study of cytomegalovirus exposure and HLA in healthy donors. Study outcomes and limitations: Accurate prediction of HLA-A and HLA-B alleles (for most subjects) was reportedly achieved from TCR beta sequences.

The PCR employed 60 Vbeta primers together with 13 Jbeta primers. Assay: immunoSEQ multiplex PCR; the TCRdb copy retains only in-frame clones and omits some. The sample consists of 150,000 to 200,000 clones, about 80% of them appearing once. Specimen: PBMCs. The origin of this receptor is a man aged 40-55 years in good health and CMV-seronegative. V is TRBV9 and J is TRBJ2-7; TRBD1 agrees at 9 bases. This CDR3 reads CASSVGTGDYYEQYF. For the CDR3, the DNA is TGTGCCAGCAGCGTAGGGACAGGGGATTACTACGAGCAGTACTTC.